These T cell receptor beta chains were read from a single sample in a study of T cell changes during pregnancy in multiple sclerosis. Data came from immunoSEQ multiplex PCR; TCRdb stores just in-frame clones and leaves some out. The data hold approximately 23,000 clones, with around 89% observed a single time. Source: CD8+ T cells from peripheral blood mononuclear cells, taken in the first trimester of pregnancy. The receptor set was obtained from a female donor with multiple sclerosis, enrolled in a pregnancy study. The conserved cysteine and the conserved F or W are not part of the CDR3 here. The D gene is left open where the match is weak. The size of a clone is reported for some rows only, either as once, few or many, or as a class for expanded clones.

J: TRBJ2-3
size: few
length: 11
V: TRBV6-1
D: NA
CDR3: ASSEGETDTQY

J: TRBJ2-1
size: NA
length: 15
V: TRBV27
D: TRBD2
CDR3: ASSGTSGWSSYNEQF

J: TRBJ2-1
size: NA
length: 12
V: TRBV7-9
D: TRBD2
CDR3: ASSFMASGNEQF

J: TRBJ2-3
size: NA
length: 12
V: TRBV9
D: NA
CDR3: ASSVPGLEDTQY

J: TRBJ1-1
size: NA
length: 12
V: TRBV5-4
D: TRBD1
CDR3: ASSTGTGDTEAF

J: TRBJ2-1
size: NA
length: 15
V: TRBV11-3
D: NA
CDR3: ASSLGGWERGVGAQF

J: TRBJ1-3
size: NA
length: 14
V: TRBV15
D: TRBD1
CDR3: ATSREQGRSGNTIY

J: TRBJ2-1
size: NA
length: 9
V: TRBV6-5
D: NA
CDR3: ASSDYSEQF

J: TRBJ2-7
size: NA
length: 13
V: TRBV27
D: TRBD1
CDR3: ASSSSRDRTYEQY

J: TRBJ2-3
size: medium-sized
length: 13
V: TRBV7-7
D: TRBD2
CDR3: ASSSGTSDTDTQY

J: TRBJ1-5
size: NA
length: 14
V: TRBV27
D: NA
CDR3: ASSPVQEYSNQPQH

J: TRBJ2-7
size: NA
length: 13
V: TRBV7-2
D: NA
CDR3: ASSAGQDNTYEQY

J: TRBJ2-1
size: NA
length: 13
V: TRBV7-6
D: TRBD2
CDR3: ASSLELAAYNEQF

J: TRBJ1-5
size: NA
length: 11
V: TRBV9
D: TRBD1
CDR3: ASSRDSNQPQH

J: TRBJ2-1
size: NA
length: 13
V: TRBV11-3
D: TRBD2
CDR3: ASSPGLDFYNEQF

J: TRBJ1-2
size: NA
length: 12
V: TRBV5-6
D: TRBD1
CDR3: ASSSGTGGYGYT

J: TRBJ1-1
size: NA
length: 13
V: TRBV21-1
D: NA
CDR3: ASSAPRTGEEEAF

J: TRBJ2-1
size: NA
length: 16
V: TRBV4-3
D: NA
CDR3: ASSQEGDWAIGWNEQF

J: TRBJ1-1
size: NA
length: 14
V: TRBV5-1
D: NA
CDR3: ASSLKETVLSTEAF

J: TRBJ2-1
size: NA
length: 15
V: TRBV4-2
D: NA
CDR3: ASSQEYSVERLNEQF

J: TRBJ2-5
size: once
length: 13
V: TRBV15
D: NA
CDR3: ATSRADRIQETQY

J: TRBJ2-1
size: once
length: 13
V: TRBV27
D: TRBD2
CDR3: ASSSGTSGYNEQF

J: TRBJ2-2
size: NA
length: 14
V: TRBV5-1
D: TRBD2
CDR3: ASSLVREWSPGELF

J: TRBJ2-7
size: NA
length: 10
V: TRBV29-1
D: TRBD1
CDR3: SVEETGVEQY

J: TRBJ2-6
size: NA
length: 14
V: TRBV4-3
D: TRBD1
CDR3: ASSQKTGVGANVLT

J: TRBJ2-7
size: NA
length: 12
V: TRBV6-1
D: TRBD2
CDR3: ASSVLAGTYEQY

J: TRBJ2-1
size: NA
length: 13
V: TRBV7-6
D: NA
CDR3: ASSFNQGFDNEQF

J: TRBJ2-1
size: once
length: 12
V: TRBV19
D: TRBD2
CDR3: ASSSGSSYNEQF

J: TRBJ2-1
size: NA
length: 11
V: TRBV30
D: NA
CDR3: AWSGSSYNEQF

J: TRBJ2-7
size: NA
length: 12
V: TRBV10-3
D: NA
CDR3: AISDAGMGHEQY

J: TRBJ2-5
size: once
length: 13
V: TRBV19
D: TRBD2
CDR3: ASSTRDYNKETQY

J: TRBJ2-7
size: NA
length: 13
V: TRBV4-1
D: TRBD2
CDR3: ASSQAAGGLYEQY

J: NA
size: NA
length: 11
V: TRBV5-4
D: NA
CDR3: ASSLVRGGEQY

J: TRBJ2-1
size: NA
length: 11
V: TRBV5-5
D: NA
CDR3: ASRVGSYNEQF

J: TRBJ2-1
size: NA
length: 10
V: TRBV27
D: NA
CDR3: ASSATGNEQF

J: TRBJ2-3
size: NA
length: 16
V: TRBV28
D: TRBD2
CDR3: ASSLRTSGSSSEDTQY

J: TRBJ2-6
size: medium-sized
length: 13
V: TRBV6-4
D: NA
CDR3: ASSDGKSGANVLT

J: TRBJ1-2
size: NA
length: 13
V: TRBV29-1
D: TRBD1
CDR3: SVEDRDRGDYGYT

J: TRBJ2-1
size: NA
length: 14
V: TRBV27
D: TRBD2
CDR3: ASSLTWTSVLDEQF

J: TRBJ2-2
size: NA
length: 13
V: TRBV6-1
D: TRBD1
CDR3: ASSASTGSTGELF

J: TRBJ1-2
size: NA
length: 11
V: TRBV27
D: NA
CDR3: ASSRDRSYGYT

J: TRBJ2-1
size: few
length: 12
V: TRBV4-2
D: NA
CDR3: ASSQDLESNEQF

J: TRBJ2-3
size: NA
length: 15
V: TRBV5-1
D: TRBD2
CDR3: ASSRTFLAGAADTQY

J: TRBJ2-7
size: NA
length: 15
V: TRBV5-1
D: TRBD2
CDR3: ASSLQVREAILYEQY

J: TRBJ1-6
size: NA
length: 13
V: TRBV18
D: TRBD1
CDR3: ASSRQGGEGSPLH

J: TRBJ2-7
size: NA
length: 13
V: TRBV9
D: TRBD1
CDR3: ASSVVGDRGDEQY

J: TRBJ2-1
size: NA
length: 12
V: TRBV5-6
D: NA
CDR3: ASSLAWGHNEQF

J: TRBJ2-1
size: NA
length: 16
V: TRBV7-3
D: NA
CDR3: ASSPKAHTGSIYNEQF

J: TRBJ2-7
size: NA
length: 14
V: TRBV7-9
D: TRBD2
CDR3: ASSPAGGSGRYEQY